This TCR beta chain came from a study of blood T cells in healthy people across ages. Germline V lookup: CDR1 LGHNA, CDR2 YNFKEQ. The CDR3 has 15 amino acids. The V end lost 4 bases, the J end lost 5 bases, and 12 bases lay between the germline ends. RNA extraction gave at least 5 micrograms of total RNA per sample. Using a J-beta primer mix together with a sample-barcoded 5' primer, a second PCR was run for roughly 6 to 11 cycles. TCRdb reprocessed the 5' RACE reads with MiXCR, giving one entry per CDR3 protein. Of approximately 800,000 distinct CDR3 sequences in the sample, 20% to 25% were seen once. These data also featured in a second study, about T cells of mothers and their children. From that report: Per mother, over 9.5 million TCR beta CDR3 reads were obtained; per child, a few million. Pairs that are related and pairs that are unrelated have TCR recombination output shaped similarly by thymic selection. Slightly higher overlap, not significant, was seen in related mother-child pairs than in unrelated pairs.

The sample was blood. The source of this sequence is a boy younger than 18 in good health. This chain joins TRBV4-2 and TRBJ1-6, with a possible D match to TRBD1 (6 bases). The CDR3 loop is CASSPGQRDNSPLHF. CDR3 bases: TGTGCCAGCAGCCCAGGACAGAGGGATAATTCACCCCTCCACTTT.